The 26 T cell receptor beta chains given below trace back to one sample, sequenced in a study of OX40 agonist ivuxolimab in advanced cancers. Generated by immunoSEQ multiplex PCR, the TCRdb table keeps only in-frame clones and is missing some. The sample contains about 81,000 clones, 70% to 90% of which appear only once. The sequences come from CD4+ or CD8+ T cells sorted from blood, collected in a trial of the OX40 agonist ivuxolimab. Receptors originate from an adult with an advanced solid tumor such as melanoma, head and neck, liver or kidney cancer.

In DNA form, the CDR3 reads TGTGCCAGCTCGGGTGTTTCACGCGAGCAGTTCTTC. Protein product: CASSGVSREQFF. The V gene is TRBV7-2, the J gene TRBJ2-1; D is ambiguous. Trimming removed 8 bases from V and 10 bases from J, with 15 bases in between. Per the germline V gene, CDR1 is SGHTA and CDR2 is FQGNSA. The CDR3 contains 12 residues.

The chain combines TRBV6-1 with TRBJ2-7; TRBD1 might be the D (7 bases). Trimming left V 11 bases short and J 2 bases short, with 22 bases between. The CDR3 is made up of 15 amino acids. CDR1 and CDR2 from the germline V gene are MNHNS and SASEGT. DNA of the CDR3: TGTGCCGCGGGGACCAGACAGGGTTTACCCTACGAGCAGTACTTC. Amino acids: CAAGTRQGLPYEQYF.

The chain combines TRBV10-2 with TRBJ2-3; TRBD1 aligns across 7 bases. The CDR3 sequence is 14 residues long. J gave up 3 bases and V 7 bases, and 7 bases lay outside the gene matches. CDR1 is WSHSY and CDR2 is SAAADI in the germline V gene. The CDR3 nucleotides read TGCGCCAGCAATTCACAGGGGTCGACAGATACGCAGTATTTT. Translated: CASNSQGSTDTQYF.

The chain employs TRBV6-6 and TRBJ1-5; unclear D gene. V lost 5 bases to trimming and J lost 4 bases, with 9 bases between them. The CDR3 has 13 residues. The V gene's germline CDR1 is MNHNY and CDR2 SVGAGI (reference sequence). CDR3 residues: CASSPRQNQPQHF. The CDR3 DNA reads as TGTGCCAGCAGTCCACGGCAGAATCAGCCCCAGCATTTT.

The sample holds one count of this clone. The V and J genes are TRBV5-3 and TRBJ2-3; D ambiguous. TRBV5-3 has ORF status, its function being uncertain. This CDR3 has 14 residues. V shed 3 bases and J shed 4 bases, with 12 bases lying between them. The DNA of the CDR3 is TGTGCCAGAAGCTCCTCCGGGCTTGCAGATACGCAGTATTTT. This translates into CARSSSGLADTQYF.

The chain recombines TRBV27 with TRBJ2-7; the D is unclear. The CDR3 is 14 amino acids. Germline CDR1 reads MNHEY; CDR2 reads SMNVEV (reference sequence). Trimming shortened V by 0 bases and J by 6 bases, and 12 bases separated the two germline ends. CDR3 nucleotides: TGTGCCAGCAGTTTATCGGGCCAGTTTAGCGAGCAGTACTTC. This gives the protein CASSLSGQFSEQYF.

This chain connects TRBV5-1 to TRBJ2-3; TRBD2 agrees at 7 bases. The CDR3 spans 15 residues. Germline V gene data show CDR1 as SGHRS and CDR2 as YFSETQ. J lost 0 bases, V lost 5 bases, and 6 bases had no gene match. This CDR3 reads CASRSASGSTDTQYF. Written as DNA, the CDR3 is TGCGCCAGCAGGTCAGCTAGCGGTAGCACAGATACGCAGTATTTT.

This rearrangement joins TRBV12-5 to TRBJ2-3, with D perhaps TRBD1 or TRBD2 (5 bases each). Trimming cost V 3 bases and J 1 base, with 17 bases left between them. This CDR3 region has 17 residues. CDR1 is LGHNT, CDR2 FRNRAP, per germline. The DNA of the CDR3 is TGTGCTAGTGGTTTAGGGGACGGAGTCTTTGGCACAGATACGCAGTATTTT. Translation: CASGLGDGVFGTDTQYF.

J is TRBJ1-1 and V is TRBV5-6; TRBD1 is a possible D gene (6 bases). The CDR3 contains 16 residues. V was cut by 5 bases and J by 0 bases, with 17 bases left in between. Germline V gene lookup returns CDR1 SGHDT and CDR2 YYEEEE. The CDR3 nucleotides are TGTGCCAGCAGGCTAGGGGGATTTCATGTGAACACTGAAGCTTTCTTT. Encoded protein: CASRLGGFHVNTEAFF.

The chain carries TRBV23-1 and TRBJ1-1; D remains ambiguous. TRBV23-1 is an ORF; its function is uncertain. The CDR3 extends over 13 amino acids. Trimming left V 10 bases short and J 0 bases short, with 12 bases between. The CDR3 coding sequence is TGCGCCATAAGTTCGCCCATGAACACTGAAGCTTTCTTT. Amino acid sequence: CAISSPMNTEAFF.

The CDR3, as DNA: TGCGCCAGCAGCTCCCGGGGACGGGGGGAGACCCAGTACTTC. It specifies CASSSRGRGETQYF. The chain joins TRBV5-1 to TRBJ2-5; a weak D match, TRBD2 (6 bases). The CDR3 has 14 residues. Germline lookup yields CDR1 SGHRS and CDR2 YFSETQ. The V end was cut by 3 bases, the J end by 5 bases, with 14 bases between.

This sequence joins TRBV9 and TRBJ1-2; D is unresolved. In germline, CDR1 is SGDLS, CDR2 YYNGEE. The V gene lost 0 bases and the J gene lost 7 bases, with 10 bases spanning the gap. The CDR3 totals 13 residues. DNA of the CDR3: TGTGCCAGCAGCGTAGAAGTAGGGATTGGCTACACCTTC. Translated: CASSVEVGIGYTF.

V gene TRBV29-1 combines with J gene TRBJ1-1; TRBD1 is a possible D gene (6 bases). The CDR3 totals 12 residues. The germline V gene has CDR1 SQVTM and CDR2 ANQGSEA. The CDR3 loop is CTTRRGGTEAFF. The DNA for the CDR3 is TGCACCACCCGGCGAGGGGGCACTGAAGCTTTCTTT.

The J gene is TRBJ2-1, the V gene TRBV9; 7 nucleotides match TRBD2. V was clipped by 4 bases and J by 4 bases; unmatched bases: 5. CDR1 is SGDLS and CDR2 is YYNGEE in the germline V gene. CDR3 size: 14 residues. The CDR3 region has the DNA TGTGCCAGCAGCCCGGTGGGGGGGTACAATGAGCAGTTCTTC. It encodes CASSPVGGYNEQFF.

The chain employs TRBV7-6 and TRBJ2-7; maybe TRBD2 (6 bases). Per the germline V gene, CDR1 is SGHVS and CDR2 is FNYEAQ. V lost 3 bases and J lost 6, with 12 bases in between. The CDR3 is 13 residues long. The CDR3 is CASSLVAGIEQYF. CDR3 bases: TGTGCCAGCAGCTTGGTGGCGGGAATCGAGCAGTACTTC.

DNA for the CDR3: TGTGCCAGCAGTTTTTCTTGGACAGGGTTGTATGGCTACACCTTC. Translating gives CASSFSWTGLYGYTF. This chain connects TRBV27 to TRBJ1-2, with 8 bases matching TRBD1. This CDR3 region has 15 residues. Germline V gives CDR1 MNHEY, CDR2 SMNVEV (reference sequence). After removal of 3 bases from V and 5 bases from J, the junction contained 8 bases not matched to a gene.

The gene calls are TRBV10-3 and TRBJ1-1; D is unresolved. The V gene's germline CDR1 is ENHRY and CDR2 SYGVKD. V was cut by 6 bases and J by 5 bases, with 13 bases left in between. The CDR3 runs to 13 residues. In nucleotides, the CDR3 is TGTGCCATCAGACGGGATGGCCCTACTGAAGCTTTCTTT. This sequence encodes CAIRRDGPTEAFF.

This chain joins TRBV28 and TRBJ1-5, with D maybe TRBD1 (6 bases). The CDR3 has 14 amino acids. Germline V gene lookup returns CDR1 MDHEN and CDR2 SYDVKM. V was cut by 3 bases and J by 7 bases, with 13 bases left in between. The CDR3 here is CASSFAGAQQPQHF. DNA of the CDR3: TGTGCCAGCAGTTTTGCAGGGGCCCAGCAGCCCCAGCATTTT. The complete variable domain, with remaining parts taken from reference TRBV28 and TRBJ1-5, reads DVKVTQSSRYLVKRTGEKVFLECVQDMDHENMFWYRQDPGLGLRLIYFSYDVKMKEKGDIPEGYSVSREKKERFSLILESASTNQTSMYLCASSFAGAQQPQHFGDGTRLSIL.

The rearrangement uses TRBV10-3 and TRBJ2-7; D may be TRBD1 (9 bases). V lost 10 bases and J 7 bases, leaving 26 bases between the germline ends. Germline V gene lookup returns CDR1 ENHRY and CDR2 SYGVKD. The CDR3 is 15 amino acids. The CDR3: CATTGGDRASGEQYF. CDR3 nucleotide sequence: TGTGCCACCACCGGGGGGGACAGGGCATCGGGGGAGCAGTACTTC.

V gene TRBV9 combines with J gene TRBJ2-7; 7 bases map to TRBD2. Germline V CDR1 and CDR2: SGDLS, YYNGEE. Unmatched junction bases numbered 6, after V lost 0 bases and J lost 3 bases. The CDR3 loop spans 15 amino acids. DNA for the CDR3: TGTGCCAGCAGCGTAGGACCGGGGGGTTACTACGAGCAGTACTTC. Protein sequence: CASSVGPGGYYEQYF.

V usage is TRBV28 and J usage is TRBJ2-7, with 7 bases aligning to TRBD1. V was clipped by 5 bases and J by 1 base; unmatched bases: 8. The CDR3 spans 15 residues. The germline V gene has CDR1 MDHEN and CDR2 SYDVKM. The CDR3 DNA sequence: TGTGCCAGCAGTCCAGGACAGGCGCGGTCCTACGAGCAGTACTTC. Its protein is CASSPGQARSYEQYF.

The chain combines TRBV14 with TRBJ2-7; D is possibly TRBD1 or TRBD2 (5 bases each). The CDR3 is made up of 12 amino acids. CDR1 SGHDN and CDR2 FVKESK come from the germline V gene. V was cut by 8 bases and J by 9 bases, with 17 bases left in between. The CDR3 sequence is CASGTPQSRQYF. The CDR3 DNA reads TGTGCCAGCGGGACCCCCCAATCCCGGCAGTACTTC.

The chain joins TRBV5-1 to TRBJ2-1; TRBD2 matches at 12 bases. The germline gives CDR1 SGHRS, CDR2 YFSETQ. The CDR3 is 16 residues long. Trimming at V came to 7 bases and at J to 5 bases, leaving 10 bases not matched to a gene. The CDR3 nucleotides are TGCGCCAGCGCTCCAACTAGCGGGGGGTTCAACAATGAGCAGTTCTTC. Protein sequence: CASAPTSGGFNNEQFF. Full variable domain (remainder filled in from reference TRBV5-1 and TRBJ2-1): KAGVTQTPRYLIKTRGQQVTLSCSPISGHRSVSWYQQTPGQGLQFLFEYFSETQRNKGNFPGRFSGRQFSNSRSEMNVSTLELGDSALYLCASAPTSGGFNNEQFFGPGTRLTVL.

The gene calls are TRBV21-1 and TRBJ2-7. TRBV21-1 is termed a pseudogene. The CDR3 runs 13 residues. The CDR3 loop reads CASSGGQSYEQYF. Written as DNA, the CDR3 is TGTGCCAGCAGCGGGGGGCAGTCCTACGAGCAGTACTTC.

The chain has TRBV2 and TRBJ2-4; D uncertain. CDR1 and CDR2 from the germline V gene are SNHLY and FYNNEI. The CDR3 is 14 residues long. V lost 2 bases, J lost 0 bases, and 5 bases lay in between. CDR3 sequence: CASSESLAKNIQYF. In DNA form, the CDR3 reads TGTGCCAGCAGTGAATCCCTAGCCAAAAACATTCAGTACTTC.

This rearrangement joins TRBV10-3 to TRBJ2-3, with 7 bases aligning to TRBD2. Germline loops: CDR1 ENHRY, CDR2 SYGVKD. The V and J ends lost 3 bases and 5 bases, in that order; junction bases with no gene match: 17. The CDR3 is 18 residues long. The DNA of the CDR3 is TGTGCCATCAGTGAAACCCCCTTTTGGGGAGGGGTGAAAGATACGCAGTATTTT. It codes for CAISETPFWGGVKDTQYF.